The rows below give T cell receptor beta chains drawn from one sample of a study of blood T cells in healthy people across ages. TCRdb reanalysed the 5' RACE reads using MiXCR and keeps one entry per CDR3 protein. The sample records hundreds of thousands of distinct CDR3 sequences, roughly 30% being singletons. Source material: blood. The receptors stem from a woman at least 80 years old in good health. Both conserved end residues are part of each CDR3. D genes are given only for firm matches. Rows may omit the clone size; those that give it use once, few, many or a size class.

j_gene,v_gene,d_gene,abundance,CDR3nt,CDR3aa
TRBJ2-7,TRBV11-1,TRBD1,many,TGTGCCAGCAGCCCCCGGGACAGGGGCCGCGAGCAGTACTTC,CASSPRDRGREQYF
TRBJ2-3,TRBV7-9,.,few,TGTGCCAGCAGAGGGCACCGTAGCACAGATACGCAGTATTTT,CASRGHRSTDTQYF
TRBJ1-2,TRBV7-8,.,.,TGTGCCAGCGGCCTGGATAACTATGGCTACACCTTC,CASGLDNYGYTF
TRBJ1-1,TRBV6-2/TRBV6-3,.,many,TGTGCCAGCATCGCGGACGGGATGAACACTGAAGCTTTCTTT,CASIADGMNTEAFF
TRBJ1-2,TRBV6-2/TRBV6-3,TRBD1,.,TGTGCCAGCAGTTACGGAAGGGGGCTTGGCTACACCTTC,CASSYGRGLGYTF
TRBJ2-3,TRBV2,.,many,TGTGCCAGCAGCGCGGCCCACCAGGCGGATACGCAGTATTTT,CASSAAHQADTQYF
TRBJ2-5,TRBV24-1,.,few,TGTGCCACCAGTAATTGGAATAATGAGCAGTACTTC,CATSNWNNEQYF
TRBJ2-7,TRBV30,.,many,TGTGCCTGCCTTAGAGTTTACGAGCAGTACTTC,CACLRVYEQYF
TRBJ1-1,TRBV7-6,TRBD1,few,TGTGCCAGCAGCTCGGGGACAGGGCTTATGAACACTGAAGCTTTCTTT,CASSSGTGLMNTEAFF
TRBJ1-5,TRBV20-1,.,many,TGCAGTGCTGTTAGGCCAGGGTTTCAGCCCCAGCATTTT,CSAVRPGFQPQHF
TRBJ2-7,TRBV30,TRBD2,.,TGTGCCTGGAGGAGCGGGAGCCCTCCCTACGAGCAGTACTTC,CAWRSGSPPYEQYF
TRBJ1-4,TRBV5-1,.,few,TGCGCCAGCAGCTTGGCGGGGGGGCGCCCAAGTGAAAAACTGTTTTTT,CASSLAGGRPSEKLFF
TRBJ2-7,TRBV7-3,TRBD1,.,TGTGCCAGCGGCCTAAGGCCGGGACAGAGGTCCTACGAGCAGTACTTC,CASGLRPGQRSYEQYF
TRBJ2-6,TRBV6-5,.,.,TGTGCCAGCACTGGAAGCTTCTCTGGGGCCAACGTCCTGACTTTC,CASTGSFSGANVLTF
TRBJ1-2,TRBV18,.,many,TGTGCCAGCTCGCCAGAGGCGTATGGCTACACCTTC,CASSPEAYGYTF
TRBJ1-5,TRBV20-1,.,.,TGCAGTGCTAAACTGGGCAATCAGCCCCAGCATTTT,CSAKLGNQPQHF
TRBJ2-7,TRBV29-1,.,many,TGCAGCGTGACGGAACTCCCTCGGCAGCAGTACTTC,CSVTELPRQQYF
TRBJ1-1,TRBV21-1,.,few,TGTGCCAGCAGCATGACTGTTGACAGGGGGTCCCCCGAAGCTTTCTTT,CASSMTVDRGSPEAFF
TRBJ2-3,TRBV7-3,TRBD2,many,TGTGCCAGCAGCTTAAACCGGGGGGGGTCCACAGATACGCAGTATTTT,CASSLNRGGSTDTQYF
TRBJ2-1,TRBV5-1,TRBD2,once,TGCGCCAGCAGCAGAAAACCGACTAGCGGGAGGGTGGTCGGCTACAATGAGCAGTTCTTC,CASSRKPTSGRVVGYNEQFF
TRBJ2-2,TRBV6-5,TRBD1,.,TGTGCCAGCAGTCGTGGGACAGGGGGGGCCGGGGAGCTGTTTTTT,CASSRGTGGAGELFF
TRBJ1-1,TRBV29-1,.,few,TGCAGCGCAATTGCCGGCCTAGCGAGCACTGAAGCTTTCTTT,CSAIAGLASTEAFF
TRBJ1-1,TRBV6-2/TRBV6-3,.,few,TGTGCCGCGAACAGGGAGAAGTACACTGAAGCTTTCTTT,CAANREKYTEAFF